This TCR beta chain derives from a study of CD8 T cells in Susac syndrome. This CDR3 has 13 residues. The germline gives CDR1 MNHNS, CDR2 SASEGT. Trimming pared 2 bases from V and 4 bases from J, leaving 6 bases between. An input of about 0.5 to 1 ug of RNA was subjected to reverse transcription using random hexamers. Amplification of TCR beta CDR3 across 54 Vbeta and 13 Jbeta was performed with immunoSEQ multiplex PCR. TCRdb re-called the immunoSEQ multiplex PCR reads with MiXCR, one entry per CDR3 protein. The sample lists 200,000 or so distinct CDR3 sequences; 95% were seen once. This TCR derives from a human donor with Susac syndrome. Sequencing was carried out using CD8+ T cells from PBMCs. J is TRBJ1-5 and V is TRBV6-1, with D possibly matching TRBD1 (5 bases). The DNA for the CDR3 is TGTGCCAGCAGTGAAAGGGGAAATCAGCCCCAGCATTTT. It codes for CASSERGNQPQHF.